These 20 T cell receptor beta chains came from one sample sequenced in a study of glioma-infiltrating T cells. TCR alpha and beta CDR3 regions were amplified from RNA using iRepertoire nested multiplex PCR. TCRdb reprocessed the multiplex PCR reads via MiXCR and lists one record per CDR3 protein. The sample lists 93,000 or so distinct CDR3 sequences; 25% to 35% were seen once. The sequenced sample was glioma tissue, nonneoplastic brain tissue, or PBMCs (not recorded which). The receptors shown here come from a human donor with low-grade glioma or glioblastoma, undergoing nonglioma brain surgery, or in good health (not recorded which).

Ten or more counts support this clonotype. This sequence joins TRBV29-1 and TRBJ1-1, with no clear D. CDR1 SQVTM and CDR2 ANQGSEA come from the germline V gene. The CDR3 sequence is 11 residues long. V dropped 7 bases and J dropped 2 bases, with 8 bases sitting between them. CDR3 sequence: CSAAGNTEAFF. CDR3 DNA sequence: TGCAGCGCCGCCGGAAACACTGAAGCTTTCTTT.

This clonotype was seen a few times. J is TRBJ2-5 and V is TRBV5-4; D gene uncertain. V was shortened by 0 bases and J by 6 bases, with 12 bases between the two germline ends. Germline V gives CDR1 SGHNT, CDR2 YYREEE (reference sequence). The CDR3 is 14 amino acids. The CDR3 protein is CASSLAPLGKTQYF. CDR3 nucleotide sequence: TGTGCCAGCAGCTTGGCGCCCCTCGGAAAGACCCAGTACTTC.

J is TRBJ1-6 and V is TRBV12-3 or TRBV12-4; 9 bases align to TRBD1. Unmatched junction bases numbered 5, after V lost 6 bases and J lost 8 bases. The CDR3 has 14 residues. This CDR3 is CASSTTGGDSPLHF. CDR3 sequence (DNA): TGTGCCAGCAGCACCACAGGGGGCGATTCACCCCTCCACTTT.

This clonotype has just a few counts. This rearrangement joins TRBV4-1 to TRBJ2-4; 8 nucleotides agree with TRBD1. The ends lost 2 bases at V and 1 base at J; junction bases unmatched: 7. This CDR3 contains 17 residues. CDR1 is MGHRA and CDR2 is YSYEKL in the germline V gene. CDR3 coding DNA: TGCGCCAGCAGCCAAAGTACAGGGGGAGTCGCCAAAAACATTCAGTACTTC. Its protein is CASSQSTGGVAKNIQYF.

This clonotype was found a few times. The genes are TRBV11-2 and TRBJ2-7; 7 positions agree with TRBD2. The trim removed 4 bases at V and 2 bases at J, leaving 5 bases unmatched. Germline CDR1 reads SGHAT; CDR2 reads FQNNGV. The CDR3 is 14 residues long. The CDR3 region is CASSSRLAAYEQYF. CDR3 DNA: TGTGCCAGCAGCTCCAGGCTAGCGGCCTACGAGCAGTACTTC.

In the case of this clonotype: Possible read error: a much larger clone is one base away. The rearrangement uses TRBV6-2 or TRBV6-3 and TRBJ1-6; the D gene is possibly TRBD1 (5 bases). CDR1 MNHEY and CDR2 SVGEGT come from the germline V gene. This CDR3 has 14 amino acids. The CDR3 DNA follows: TGTGCCAGCAGTTACCGACAGAATAATTCACCCCTCCAATTT. Its translation: CASSYRQNNSPLQF.

A remark on this clonotype: A much larger clone is a single base away; this may be a read error. The chain recombines TRBV7-2 with TRBJ1-6, with no clear D. V was trimmed by 5 bases and J by 9 bases, leaving 14 bases between them. CDR1 and CDR2 (germline): SGHTA, FQGNSA. The CDR3 has 14 amino acids. This chain's CDR3 is CASSVTTTVSPLHF. The CDR3 DNA is TGTGCCAGCAGCGTAACCACTACTGTTTCACCCCTCCACTTT.

This clonotype was detected ten times or more. The chain links TRBV6-6 to TRBJ2-1; D is unresolved. This CDR3 contains 17 residues. Trimming stripped 0 bases from V and 8 bases from J, with 20 bases between. From germline, CDR1 is MNHNY and CDR2 SVGAGI (reference sequence). CDR3 bases: TGTGCCAGCAGTTACTCGATTGCGCCAACCGGTGGCGATGAGCAGTTCTTC. It specifies CASSYSIAPTGGDEQFF.

This CDR3 reads CASSPGQQYNEQFF. CDR3 nucleotide sequence: TGTGCCAGCAGTCCGGGACAGCAATACAATGAGCAGTTCTTC. V usage is TRBV2 and J usage is TRBJ2-1, with TRBD1 matching over 7 bases. V lost 5 bases to trimming and J lost 4 bases; unmatched junction nucleotides: 5. The germline V gene encodes CDR1 SNHLY and CDR2 FYNNEI. The CDR3 length is 14 residues.

This clonotype occurred a few times. CDR3 DNA: TGTGCCAGCAGCCCGACAGGGGAGGGGGACATTCAGTACTTC. Protein sequence: CASSPTGEGDIQYF. This chain joins TRBV6-2 or TRBV6-3 and TRBJ2-4; possibly TRBD1 for D (8 bases). The CDR3 has 14 amino acids. V was shortened by 6 bases and J by 8 bases, with 17 bases between the two germline ends. Germline CDR1 and CDR2: MNHEY and SVGEGT.

This clonotype was seen many times. The DNA of the CDR3 is TGTGCCAGCAGTTCCCCAGGTGCCCTAGCCAAAAACATTCAGTACTTC. The encoded protein is CASSSPGALAKNIQYF. The chain has TRBV6-1 and TRBJ2-4; no reliable D call. Germline V gene lookup returns CDR1 MNHNS and CDR2 SASEGT. This CDR3 comprises 16 residues. The germline V and J ends were trimmed by 5 bases and 0 bases, with 14 bases remaining between them.

This clonotype was counted only a few times. The V and J genes are TRBV12-3 or TRBV12-4 and TRBJ2-1, with D maybe TRBD2 (8 bases). V gave up 3 bases and J gave up 12 bases, with 24 bases separating them. CDR3 length: 16 amino acids. CDR3 nucleotides: TGTGCCAGCAGTTTCAGACAGGGCGGGGGGCCTCGGGTGCAGTTCTTC. Its protein is CASSFRQGGGPRVQFF.

V gene TRBV7-9 combines with J gene TRBJ1-5; tentatively, D is TRBD1 (5 bases). V lost 1 base to trimming and J lost 7 bases, with 11 bases between them. Per the germline V gene, CDR1 is SEHNR and CDR2 is FQNEAQ (reference sequence). This CDR3 region has 14 residues. CDR3 amino acids: CASSLVGGTQPQHF. DNA of the CDR3: TGTGCCAGCAGCTTAGTGGGCGGGACCCAGCCCCAGCATTTT.

The chain couples TRBV3-1 to TRBJ1-1, with D possibly TRBD1 on 5 matching bases. Germline lookup yields CDR1 LGHDT and CDR2 YNNKEL (reference sequence). This CDR3 spans 14 amino acids. V dropped 3 bases and J dropped 1 base, with 9 bases sitting between them. The CDR3 nucleotides are TGTGCCAGCAGCCAGACGACAGAGAACACTGAAGCTTTCTTT. It is translated as CASSQTTENTEAFF.

As regards this clonotype: A much larger clone differs by one base, so this may be a read error. This chain joins TRBV6-1 and TRBJ1-1; no clear D. CDR1 and CDR2 from the germline V gene are MNHNS and SASEGT. Trimming left V 6 bases short and J 8 bases short, with 22 bases between. The CDR3 totals 15 residues. The CDR3 is CASSPPTDRLREAFF. CDR3 nucleotides: TGTGCCAGCAGCCCTCCCACAGACCGTCTAAGGGAAGCTTTCTTT.

This clonotype was detected many times. This chain uses TRBV2 with TRBJ2-2; no firm D call. The CDR3 contains 15 residues. Per the germline V gene, CDR1 is SNHLY and CDR2 is FYNNEI. Between the trimmed V and J ends, which lost 5 bases and 6 bases, there was a span of 16 bases. The CDR3 loop is CASSRLRDAAGELFF. The CDR3 DNA reads TGTGCCAGCAGTAGATTGCGAGACGCCGCCGGGGAGCTGTTTTTT.

A remark on this clonotype: This clone may be a read error of a much larger clone one base away. The chain is built from TRBV28 and TRBJ1-1; no definite D call. The CDR3 sequence is 15 residues long. The germline CDR1 and CDR2 sequences are MDHEN and SYDVKM. CDR3 DNA sequence: TGTGCCAGCAGGTCCCCAGACTTATCTTTTTCTGAAGCTTTATTT. It codes for CASRSPDLSFSEALF. Drawing the rest from reference TRBV28 and TRBJ1-1, the complete variable domain is DVKVTQSSRYLVKRTGEKVFLECVQDMDHENMFWYRQDPGLGLRLIYFSYDVKMKEKGDIPEGYSVSREKKERFSLILESASTNQTSMYLCASRSPDLSFSEALFGQGTRLTVV.

This clonotype was seen only a few times. The V call is TRBV4-1, the J call TRBJ2-1; a weak D match, TRBD2 (6 bases). V was trimmed by 1 base and J by 0 bases, leaving 13 bases between them. Germline V gene lookup returns CDR1 MGHRA and CDR2 YSYEKL. The CDR3 covers 17 residues. For the CDR3, the DNA is TGCGCCAGCAGCCAAGTCGCGGGATTTAGCTCCTACAATGAGCAGTTCTTC. It translates to CASSQVAGFSSYNEQFF.

This clonotype was seen more than once but under ten times. The chain recombines TRBV12-3 or TRBV12-4 with TRBJ1-2, with D possibly matching TRBD1 (6 bases). Trimming stripped 5 bases from V and 7 bases from J, with 11 bases between. The CDR3 has 12 amino acids. The CDR3 region is CASSPGQRGYTF. The DNA for the CDR3 is TGTGCCAGCAGTCCCGGACAGCGTGGCTACACCTTC.

Details on this clonotype: A much more abundant neighbour one base away suggests this may be a read error. This sequence joins TRBV6-2 or TRBV6-3 and TRBJ2-1; perhaps TRBD1 as D (7 bases). Germline V lookup: CDR1 MNHEY, CDR2 SVGEGT. The CDR3 spans 12 residues. Between the trimmed V and J ends, which lost 7 bases and 11 bases, there was a span of 15 bases. CDR3 loop: CASTGGGLQQFF. In DNA form, the CDR3 reads TGTGCCAGCACCGGAGGGGGCCTGCAGCAGTTCTTC.